The 28 T cell receptor beta chains below come from one sample, sequenced in a study of CD8 T cells in Susac syndrome. RNA totalling about 0.5 to 1 ug underwent reverse transcription with random hexamers. Using its own MiXCR run on the immunoSEQ multiplex PCR reads, TCRdb lists one record per CDR3 protein. The table shows about 210,000 distinct CDR3 sequences, with 95% occurring only once. Sequencing was performed on CD4+ T cells from PBMCs. The source of these receptors is a human donor with multiple sclerosis.

CDR3 coding DNA: TGTGCCACCAGCAGAGATCAAACGAATGAGCAGTTCTTC. Its translation is CATSRDQTNEQFF. The chain links TRBV15 to TRBJ2-1; D uncertain. Germline-derived CDR1 and CDR2 are LNHNV and YYDKDF (reference sequence). V dropped 0 bases and J dropped 7 bases, with 7 bases sitting between them. The CDR3 contains 13 residues.

CDR3 in amino acids: CSVLGGAGANVLTF. The CDR3 DNA is TGCAGCGTTTTAGGGGGTGCTGGGGCCAACGTCCTGACTTTC. This sequence joins TRBV29-1 and TRBJ2-6; tentative D call: TRBD1 (6 bases). This CDR3 has 14 amino acids. Germline V gene lookup returns CDR1 SQVTM and CDR2 ANQGSEA. The V and J ends lost 5 bases and 2 bases respectively, with 10 bases between them.

V gene TRBV29-1 combines with J gene TRBJ1-1; D not resolved. The V gene lost 4 bases and the J gene lost 4 bases, with 4 bases spanning the gap. Germline V gene lookup returns CDR1 SQVTM and CDR2 ANQGSEA. CDR3 length: 10 residues. CDR3 sequence: CSVVGTEAFF. The CDR3 DNA sequence: TGCAGCGTTGTGGGCACTGAAGCTTTCTTT.

The rearrangement uses TRBV15 and TRBJ1-5; D is perhaps TRBD1 (6 bases). The V gene lost 1 base and the J gene lost 1 base, with 14 bases spanning the gap. This CDR3 region has 17 residues. The germline gives CDR1 LNHNV, CDR2 YYDKDF (reference sequence). The CDR3 reads CATSRGSGEGSNQPQHF. The DNA of the CDR3 is TGTGCCACCAGCAGAGGTTCAGGGGAAGGGAGCAATCAGCCCCAGCATTTT.

J is TRBJ2-1 and V is TRBV20-1; TRBD2 matches at 10 bases. V dropped 6 bases and J dropped 2; count of bases not matched to a gene: 7. Germline CDR1 reads DFQATT; CDR2 reads SNEGSKA (reference sequence). The CDR3 loop spans 15 amino acids. CDR3 residues: CSAKVLAGAYNEQFF. CDR3 coding DNA: TGCAGTGCGAAAGTGCTAGCGGGAGCCTACAATGAGCAGTTCTTC.

The rearrangement uses TRBV10-3 and TRBJ2-5, with 7 bases matching TRBD1. The CDR3 covers 17 residues. CDR1 and CDR2 (germline): ENHRY, SYGVKD. Losses at the gene ends were 0 bases for V and 3 bases for J; bases not matched to a gene: 10. CDR3 sequence (DNA): TGTGCCATCAGTGAGTCGAAGGGTCTCGGGACAGAAGAGACCCAGTACTTC. Amino acids: CAISESKGLGTEETQYF.

This CDR3 reads CASSLMNTEAFF. Written as DNA, the CDR3 is TGTGCCAGCAGTTTAATGAACACTGAAGCTTTCTTT. The rearrangement links TRBV28 to TRBJ1-1, with D hard to call. V was pared by 2 bases and J by 0 bases, with 1 base between. CDR3 length: 12 residues. From germline, CDR1 is MDHEN and CDR2 SYDVKM.

The rearrangement joins TRBV7-9 to TRBJ1-2; 7 nucleotides align to TRBD1. The germline gives CDR1 SEHNR, CDR2 FQNEAQ (reference sequence). The V and J ends lost 5 bases and 13 bases, in that order; junction bases with no gene match: 16. This CDR3 has 14 amino acids. CDR3 amino acids: CASSHDRERSPGTF. The CDR3 DNA follows: TGTGCCAGCAGCCATGACAGGGAACGATCCCCGGGCACCTTC.

The CDR3 is CSVPGGLTYNEQFF. As DNA, the CDR3 is TGCAGCGTGCCAGGGGGCTTAACCTACAATGAGCAGTTCTTC. This sequence joins TRBV29-1 and TRBJ2-1; TRBD1 matches at 8 bases. Germline CDR1 is SQVTM and CDR2 is ANQGSEA. CDR3 length: 14 amino acids. With V trimmed by 6 bases and J by 2 bases, 6 bases remained unmatched.

The chain uses TRBV7-2 and TRBJ2-5, with TRBD2 matching 12 bases. Germline V gene lookup returns CDR1 SGHTA and CDR2 FQGNSA. Germline trimming cut 4 bases from V and 10 bases from J; bases unmatched to any gene: 10. The CDR3 contains 15 residues. The CDR3 DNA is TGTGCCAGCAGCTCTCCGGAGACTAGCGGGAGACACCAGTACTTC. Protein: CASSSPETSGRHQYF.

The genes are TRBV20-1 and TRBJ1-5; 7 nucleotides match TRBD1. The V and J ends lost 3 bases and 7 bases, in that order; junction bases with no gene match: 18. CDR3 size: 17 residues. CDR1 DFQATT and CDR2 SNEGSKA come from the germline V gene (reference sequence). The CDR3 DNA is TGCAGTGCTAGGCGATTAGGGAGAGGGGGCGCGGAGCAGCCCCAGCATTTT. This gives the protein CSARRLGRGGAEQPQHF.

The V and J genes are TRBV30 and TRBJ2-3; 13 nucleotides agree with TRBD2. The V segment lost 0 bases and the J segment 5 bases; nucleotides outside the gene matches: 5. CDR1 is GTSNPN, CDR2 SVGIG, per germline (reference sequence). The CDR3 totals 16 residues. The CDR3 spells CAWSVLAGGPRDTQYF. Written as DNA, the CDR3 is TGTGCCTGGAGTGTACTAGCGGGAGGGCCTAGAGATACGCAGTATTTT.

The chain has TRBV15 and TRBJ2-5; D unresolved. CDR3 length: 14 amino acids. Germline loops: CDR1 LNHNV, CDR2 YYDKDF (reference sequence). V shed 1 base and J shed 2 bases, with 8 bases lying between them. The CDR3 is CATSRVRQQETQYF. The CDR3 coding sequence is TGTGCCACCAGCAGAGTCCGGCAACAAGAGACCCAGTACTTC. The full variable domain, with the rest looked up from reference TRBV15 and TRBJ2-5, is DAMVIQNPRYQVTQFGKPVTLSCSQTLNHNVMYWYQQKSSQAPKLLFHYYDKDFNNEADTPDNFQSRRPNTSFCFLDIRSPGLGDTAMYLCATSRVRQQETQYFGPGTRLLVL.

V usage is TRBV12-5 and J usage is TRBJ2-1; D call uncertain. The germline CDR1 and CDR2 sequences are LGHNT and FRNRAP. V dropped 2 bases and J dropped 5 bases, with 4 bases sitting between them. The CDR3 is 12 amino acids. The CDR3 region has the DNA TGTGCTAGTGGTTTGTCGGACAATGAGCAGTTCTTC. Its translation is CASGLSDNEQFF.

The chain links TRBV7-9 to TRBJ2-7; D not resolved. CDR3 length: 13 residues. The V and J ends lost 3 bases and 5 bases respectively, with 11 bases between them. Germline lookup yields CDR1 SEHNR and CDR2 FQNEAQ (reference sequence). CDR3 protein: CASSFAEVDEQYF. Here the CDR3 DNA reads TGTGCCAGCAGCTTTGCAGAGGTGGACGAGCAGTACTTC.

The rearrangement uses TRBV20-1 and TRBJ2-5; D may correspond to TRBD1 or TRBD2 (6 bases each). Trimming shortened V by 4 bases and J by 5 bases, and 11 bases separated the two germline ends. The germline gives CDR1 DFQATT, CDR2 SNEGSKA (reference sequence). The CDR3 totals 12 residues. As DNA, the CDR3 is TGCAGTGCTACCGGGGGCGGCGAGACCCAGTACTTC. This codes for CSATGGGETQYF.

The gene calls are TRBV20-1 and TRBJ2-7; D unclear. Germline V lookup: CDR1 DFQATT, CDR2 SNEGSKA (reference sequence). V was pared by 1 base and J by 6 bases, with 4 bases between. The CDR3 is 10 amino acids. The CDR3 nucleotides are TGCAGTGCTAGAGGTCCCGAGCAGTACTTC. Protein product: CSARGPEQYF.

The rearrangement uses TRBV6-5 and TRBJ2-7; D may be TRBD2 (5 bases). The CDR3 totals 15 residues. Germline assignment: CDR1 MNHEY and CDR2 SVGAGI. Trimming took off 2 bases at V and 7 bases at J, with 18 bases between the two ends. CDR3 in amino acids: CASSYADLAKREQYF. The CDR3 nucleotides are TGTGCCAGCAGTTACGCGGACCTAGCCAAGAGGGAGCAGTACTTC.

V gene TRBV6-6 combines with J gene TRBJ2-1; tentative D call: TRBD1 (5 bases). V was cut by 2 bases and J by 4 bases, with 9 bases left in between. This CDR3 is 14 amino acids long. CDR1 MNHNY and CDR2 SVGAGI come from the germline V gene (reference sequence). CDR3 amino acids: CASSYPRQYNEQFF. CDR3 in DNA: TGTGCCAGCAGTTACCCCCGACAGTACAATGAGCAGTTCTTC.

The chain employs TRBV4-1 and TRBJ2-7, with TRBD2 matching over 11 bases. Germline CDR1 reads MGHRA; CDR2 reads YSYEKL. The length of the CDR3 is 18 residues. After removal of 7 bases from V and 0 bases from J, the junction contained 14 bases not matched to a gene. CDR3 DNA: TGCGCCAGCACCCGATACCTAGCGGGGGGTACTAGCTCCTACGAGCAGTACTTC. It codes for CASTRYLAGGTSSYEQYF.

This chain links TRBV5-4 with TRBJ2-7, with D hard to call. This CDR3 has 13 amino acids. Germline values: CDR1 SGHNT, CDR2 YYREEE (reference sequence). Trimming left V 3 bases short and J 5 bases short, with 12 bases between. The CDR3 protein is CASSSRWQDEQYF. CDR3 bases: TGTGCCAGCAGCTCCCGGTGGCAGGACGAGCAGTACTTC.

The chain is built from TRBV2 and TRBJ2-1; D unclear. Germline V gives CDR1 SNHLY, CDR2 FYNNEI. Trimming cost V 4 bases and J 9 bases, with 4 bases left between them. The length of the CDR3 is 10 residues. The DNA for the CDR3 is TGTGCCAGCAGTGTAGTTGAGCAGTTCTTC. Translated, it gives CASSVVEQFF.

The rearrangement joins TRBV20-1 to TRBJ2-7, with D uncertain. The CDR3 sequence is 11 residues long. The ends were cut back, 5 bases at V and 1 base at J, with 6 bases in the middle. Germline V lookup: CDR1 DFQATT, CDR2 SNEGSKA (reference sequence). The CDR3 sequence: CSAAESYEQYF. For the CDR3, the DNA is TGCAGTGCTGCAGAGTCCTACGAGCAGTACTTC.

This rearrangement joins TRBV5-1 to TRBJ2-7; 9 positions agree with TRBD1. The V gene's germline CDR1 is SGHRS and CDR2 YFSETQ. The junction had 5 bases not matched to a gene; V was cut back by 4 bases and J by 3 bases. The CDR3 totals 14 residues. CDR3 nucleotide sequence: TGCGCCAGCAGCCGGGGACAGGGATACTACGAGCAGTACTTC. Translated, it gives CASSRGQGYYEQYF. Full variable domain (remainder filled in from reference TRBV5-1 and TRBJ2-7): KAGVTQTPRYLIKTRGQQVTLSCSPISGHRSVSWYQQTPGQGLQFLFEYFSETQRNKGNFPGRFSGRQFSNSRSEMNVSTLELGDSALYLCASSRGQGYYEQYFGPGTRLTVT.

This chain links TRBV6-5 with TRBJ1-5; 8 bases agree with TRBD1. This CDR3 has 17 amino acids. Germline V CDR1 and CDR2: MNHEY, SVGAGI. Unmatched junction bases numbered 9, after V lost 2 bases and J lost 3 bases. CDR3 region: CASSYNVDRGANQPQHF. The CDR3 bases are TGTGCCAGCAGTTACAACGTCGACAGGGGCGCCAATCAGCCCCAGCATTTT.

In its sample, this clonotype was seen once. This chain connects TRBV5-1 to TRBJ1-2; D is perhaps TRBD1 (5 bases). Germline assignment: CDR1 SGHRS and CDR2 YFSETQ. CDR3 length: 13 residues. Trimming removed 3 bases at V and 6 bases at J, with 12 bases between. The CDR3 nucleotides are TGCGCCAGCAGCTCGGATTTGGGGGATGGCTACACCTTC. It encodes CASSSDLGDGYTF.

This clonotype was seen just once. This rearrangement joins TRBV20-1 to TRBJ2-3; a possible D gene is TRBD1 (5 bases). Germline V gives CDR1 DFQATT, CDR2 SNEGSKA (reference sequence). This CDR3 comprises 11 residues. The ends were cut back, 5 bases at V and 11 bases at J, with 14 bases in the middle. CDR3 coding DNA: TGCAGTGCTGAAGGGGCGATAGGGCAGTATTTT. Its translation is CSAEGAIGQYF.

V is TRBV7-9 and J is TRBJ1-2; D possibly corresponds to TRBD1 (6 bases). Germline lookup yields CDR1 SEHNR and CDR2 FQNEAQ (reference sequence). The CDR3 contains 14 residues. V lost 5 bases and J 0 bases, leaving 10 bases between the germline ends. Here the CDR3 DNA reads TGTGCCAGCAGCCTCAGGACAGCTAACTATGGCTACACCTTC. Translating it yields CASSLRTANYGYTF. Full variable domain (outside the CDR3, taken from reference TRBV7-9 and TRBJ1-2): DTGVSQNPRHKITKRGQNVTFRCDPISEHNRLYWYRQTLGQGPEFLTYFQNEAQLEKSRLLSDRFSAERPKGSFSTLEIQRTEQGDSAMYLCASSLRTANYGYTFGSGTRLTVV.